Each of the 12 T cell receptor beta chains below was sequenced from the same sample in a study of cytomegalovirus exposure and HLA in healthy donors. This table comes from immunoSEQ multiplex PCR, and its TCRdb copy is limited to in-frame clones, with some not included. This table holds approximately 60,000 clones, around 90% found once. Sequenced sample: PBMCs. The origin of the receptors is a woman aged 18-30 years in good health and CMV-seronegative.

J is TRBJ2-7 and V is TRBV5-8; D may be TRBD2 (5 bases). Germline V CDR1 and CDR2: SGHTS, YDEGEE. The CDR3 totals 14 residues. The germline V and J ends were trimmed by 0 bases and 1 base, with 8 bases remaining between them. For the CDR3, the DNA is TGTGCCAGCAGCTTGGTCGGGATTTCCTACGAGCAGTACTTC. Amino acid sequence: CASSLVGISYEQYF.

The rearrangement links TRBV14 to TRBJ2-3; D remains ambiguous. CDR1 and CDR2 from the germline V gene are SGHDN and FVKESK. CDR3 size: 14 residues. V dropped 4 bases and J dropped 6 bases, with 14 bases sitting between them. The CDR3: CASSPIGSRDTQYF. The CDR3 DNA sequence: TGTGCCAGCAGCCCAATAGGATCCAGGGATACGCAGTATTTT. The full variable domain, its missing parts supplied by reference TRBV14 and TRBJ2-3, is EAGVTQFPSHSVIEKGQTVTLRCDPISGHDNLYWYRRVMGKEIKFLLHFVKESKQDESGMPNNRFLAERTGGTYSTLKVQPAELEDSGVYFCASSPIGSRDTQYFGPGTRLTVL.

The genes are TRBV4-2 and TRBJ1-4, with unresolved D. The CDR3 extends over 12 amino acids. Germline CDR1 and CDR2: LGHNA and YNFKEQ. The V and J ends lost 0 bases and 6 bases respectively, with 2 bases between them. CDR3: CASSQDDEKLFF. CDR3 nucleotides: TGTGCCAGCAGCCAAGACGATGAAAAACTGTTTTTT.

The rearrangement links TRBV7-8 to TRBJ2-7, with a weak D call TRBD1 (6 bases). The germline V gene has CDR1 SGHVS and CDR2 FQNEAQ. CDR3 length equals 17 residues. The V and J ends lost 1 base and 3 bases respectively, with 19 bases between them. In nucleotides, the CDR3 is TGTGCCAGCAGCTTAGAGGGCTTACAGGGTCGGCACTACGAGCAGTACTTC. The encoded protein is CASSLEGLQGRHYEQYF.

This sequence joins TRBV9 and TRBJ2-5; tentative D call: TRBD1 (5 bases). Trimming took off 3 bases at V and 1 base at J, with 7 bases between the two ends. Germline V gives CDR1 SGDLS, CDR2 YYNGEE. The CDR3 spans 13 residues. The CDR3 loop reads CASSATVQETQYF. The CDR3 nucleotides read TGTGCCAGCAGCGCGACAGTCCAAGAGACCCAGTACTTC.

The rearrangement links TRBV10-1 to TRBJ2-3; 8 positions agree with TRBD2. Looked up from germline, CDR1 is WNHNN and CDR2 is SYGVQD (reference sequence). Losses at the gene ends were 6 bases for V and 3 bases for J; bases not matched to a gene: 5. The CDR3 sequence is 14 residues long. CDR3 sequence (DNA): TGCGCCAGCAGCTCCTCGGGGGGGACAGATACGCAGTATTTT. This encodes CASSSSGGTDTQYF.

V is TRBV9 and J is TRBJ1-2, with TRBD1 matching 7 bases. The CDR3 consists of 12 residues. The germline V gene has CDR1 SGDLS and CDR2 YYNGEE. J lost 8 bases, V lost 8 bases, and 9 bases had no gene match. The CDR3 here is CASAGTAGGYTF. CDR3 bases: TGTGCCAGTGCGGGGACAGCTGGGGGCTACACCTTC.

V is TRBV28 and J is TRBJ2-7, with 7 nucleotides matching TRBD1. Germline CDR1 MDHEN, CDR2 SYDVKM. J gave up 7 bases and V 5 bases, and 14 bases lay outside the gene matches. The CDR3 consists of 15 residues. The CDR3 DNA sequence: TGTGCCAGCAGTATGCCCCGACAGGGTTCCCTAGAGCAGTACTTC. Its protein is CASSMPRQGSLEQYF.

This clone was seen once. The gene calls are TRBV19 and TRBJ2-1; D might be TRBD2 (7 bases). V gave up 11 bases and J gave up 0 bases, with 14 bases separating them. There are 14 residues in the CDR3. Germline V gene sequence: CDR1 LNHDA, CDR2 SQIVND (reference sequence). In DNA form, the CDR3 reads TGTGCCTCACGCGGGGGCCACTCCTACAATGAGCAGTTCTTC. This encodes CASRGGHSYNEQFF.

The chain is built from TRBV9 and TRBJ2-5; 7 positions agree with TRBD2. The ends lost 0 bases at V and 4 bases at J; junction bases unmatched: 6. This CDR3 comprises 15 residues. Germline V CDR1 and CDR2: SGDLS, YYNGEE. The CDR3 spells CASSVGLAVGETQYF. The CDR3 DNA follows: TGTGCCAGCAGCGTAGGCCTAGCGGTAGGAGAGACCCAGTACTTC. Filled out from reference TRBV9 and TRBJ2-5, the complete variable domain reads DSGVTQTPKHLITATGQRVTLRCSPRSGDLSVYWYQQSLDQGLQFLIQYYNGEERAKGNILERFSAQQFPDLHSELNLSSLELGDSALYFCASSVGLAVGETQYFGPGTRLLVL.

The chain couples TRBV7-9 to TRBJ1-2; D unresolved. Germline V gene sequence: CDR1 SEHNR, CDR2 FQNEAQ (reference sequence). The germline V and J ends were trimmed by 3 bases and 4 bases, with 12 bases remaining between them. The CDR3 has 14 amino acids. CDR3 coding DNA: TGTGCCAGCAGCTTTACGGCAGGAACCTATGGCTACACCTTC. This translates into CASSFTAGTYGYTF.

CDR3 in amino acids: CASSPTQSPAYEQYF. For the CDR3, the DNA is TGTGCCAGCAGTCCCACACAGAGTCCAGCCTACGAGCAGTACTTC. This chain connects TRBV27 to TRBJ2-7; D not resolved. Germline V CDR1 and CDR2: MNHEY, SMNVEV (reference sequence). This CDR3 comprises 15 residues. V was clipped by 5 bases and J by 2 bases, with 16 bases between them.